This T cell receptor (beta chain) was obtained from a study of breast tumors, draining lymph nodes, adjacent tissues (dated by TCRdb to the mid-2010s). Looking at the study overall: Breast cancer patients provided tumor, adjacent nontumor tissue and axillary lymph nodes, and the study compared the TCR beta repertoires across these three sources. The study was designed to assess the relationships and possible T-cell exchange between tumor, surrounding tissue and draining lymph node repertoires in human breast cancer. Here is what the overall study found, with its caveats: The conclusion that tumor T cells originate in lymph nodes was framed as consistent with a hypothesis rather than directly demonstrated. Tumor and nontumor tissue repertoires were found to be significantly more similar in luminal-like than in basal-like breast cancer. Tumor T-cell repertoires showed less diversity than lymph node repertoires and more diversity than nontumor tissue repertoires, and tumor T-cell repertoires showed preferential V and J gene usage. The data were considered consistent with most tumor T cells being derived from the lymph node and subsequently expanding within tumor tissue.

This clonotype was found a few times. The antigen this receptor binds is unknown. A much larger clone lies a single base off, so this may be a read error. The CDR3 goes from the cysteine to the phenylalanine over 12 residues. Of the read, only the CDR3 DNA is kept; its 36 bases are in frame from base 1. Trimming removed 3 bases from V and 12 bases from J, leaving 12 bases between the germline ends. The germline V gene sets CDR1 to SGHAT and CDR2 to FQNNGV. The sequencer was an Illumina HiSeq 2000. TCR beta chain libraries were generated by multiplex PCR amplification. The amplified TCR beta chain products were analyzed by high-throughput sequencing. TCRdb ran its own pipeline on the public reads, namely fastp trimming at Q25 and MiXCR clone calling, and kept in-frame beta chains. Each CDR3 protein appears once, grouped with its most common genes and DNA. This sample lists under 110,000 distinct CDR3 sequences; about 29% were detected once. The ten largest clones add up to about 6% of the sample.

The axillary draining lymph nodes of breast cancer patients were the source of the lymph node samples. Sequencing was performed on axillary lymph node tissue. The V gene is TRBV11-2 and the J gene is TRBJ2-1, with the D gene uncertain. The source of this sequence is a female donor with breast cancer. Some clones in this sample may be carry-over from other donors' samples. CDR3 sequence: CASSFNLIAQFF. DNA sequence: TGTGCCAGCAGCTTTAATCTCATTGCGCAGTTCTTC.